The sequence of this TCR beta chain was determined in a study of T cell responses to AZD1222 COVID-19 vaccine. Study-wide background: Pooled samples include second doses given at about 4 or 12 weeks. Study-level results: The study sampled repertoires only after the peak T cell response. Donors, mostly white British, included more females; clonal diversity was possibly underestimated.

The method was immunoSEQ multiplex PCR; TCRdb's version includes in-frame clones alone and lacks a portion of them. The table lists more than 140,000 clones, 88% of them singletons, with 2% to 2.5% in the top ten. Regarding this clone: What it binds is unknown.

The sequence was collected from an adult in good health. The input for sequencing was peripheral blood, taken on day 0 of AZD1222 vaccination.

The CDR3 reads CASIAGENNEQFF. CDR3 sequence (DNA): TGTGCCAGTATAGCGGGAGAAAACAATGAGCAGTTCTTC. The V and J genes are TRBV19 and TRBJ2-1; 9 bases align to TRBD2. V shed 7 bases and J 5 bases; nucleotides not matched to a gene: 3. The CDR3 spans 13 residues. Germline CDR1 and CDR2: LNHDA and SQIVND (reference sequence).